Given below is one TCR beta chain in context. The sample belongs to a study of blood T cell repertoires in COVID-19. Using immunoSEQ multiplex PCR, the repertoire was profiled, and TCRdb retains in-frame clones only, with some absent. In the table there are some 250,000 clones, roughly 86% of which are singletons. Source material: peripheral blood. The TCR was taken from a woman younger than 45 who had recovered from COVID-19.

This chain's CDR3 is CASSLFGGGGGSSYNSPLHF. CDR3 in DNA: TGTGCCAGCAGCTTGTTTGGGGGCGGAGGAGGAAGCTCCTATAATTCACCCCTCCACTTT. The chain joins TRBV5-5 to TRBJ1-6; possible D gene TRBD1, 6 bases. Trimming cost V 1 base and J 0 bases, with 20 bases left between them. CDR3 length equals 20 residues. CDR1 is SGHKS and CDR2 is YYEKEE in the germline V gene (reference sequence).